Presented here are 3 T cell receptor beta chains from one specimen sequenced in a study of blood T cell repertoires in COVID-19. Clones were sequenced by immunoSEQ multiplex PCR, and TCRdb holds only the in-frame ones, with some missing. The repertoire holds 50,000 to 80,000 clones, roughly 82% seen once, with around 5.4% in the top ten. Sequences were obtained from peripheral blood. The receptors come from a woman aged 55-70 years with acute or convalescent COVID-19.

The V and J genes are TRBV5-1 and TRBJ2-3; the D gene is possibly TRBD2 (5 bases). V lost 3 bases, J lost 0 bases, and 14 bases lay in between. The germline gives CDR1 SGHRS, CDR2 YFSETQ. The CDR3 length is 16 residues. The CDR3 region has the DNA TGCGCCAGCAGCTCTCGGCCCAGGACTAGCACAGATACGCAGTATTTT. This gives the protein CASSSRPRTSTDTQYF.

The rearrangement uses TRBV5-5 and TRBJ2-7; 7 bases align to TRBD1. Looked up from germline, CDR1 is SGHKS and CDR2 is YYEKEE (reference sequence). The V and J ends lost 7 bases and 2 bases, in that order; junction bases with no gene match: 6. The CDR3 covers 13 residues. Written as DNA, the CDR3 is TGTGCCAGCGGCGGACAGGTAACCTACGAGCAGTACTTC. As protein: CASGGQVTYEQYF.

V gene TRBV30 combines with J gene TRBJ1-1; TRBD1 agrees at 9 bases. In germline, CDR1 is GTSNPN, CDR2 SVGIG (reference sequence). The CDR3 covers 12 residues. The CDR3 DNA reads TGTTCCTCGGACAGGGGTAATGCTGAAGCTTTCTTT. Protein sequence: CSSDRGNAEAFF. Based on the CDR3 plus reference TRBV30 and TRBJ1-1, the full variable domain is SQTIHQWPATLVQPVGSPLSLECTVEGTSNPNLYWYRQAAGRGLQLLFYSVGIGQISSEVPQNLSASRPQDRQFILSSKKLLLSDSGFYLCSSDRGNAEAFFGQGTRLTVV.